This T cell receptor beta chain was obtained from a study of blood T cell repertoires in COVID-19 (TCRdb year 2020). Background on the whole study: Samples from collaborators originated in the United States, Italy and Spain and spanned both the acute and convalescent phases of COVID-19. The prospective study material was composed of cDNA or gDNA derived from T cells, B-cell-depleted T cells, or PBMCs. Subjects who had been exposed to COVID-19, were actively infected with it, or had recovered from it provided the deeply sampled blood TCRbeta repertoires that made up the dataset. The repertoires were released in a freely available public database meant as a resource for research on the immune response to SARS-CoV-2. The samples were drawn from the first 160 participants of the ongoing ImmuneRACE study and from 950 to 1,500 subjects provided by 6 global collaborators. The sample metadata nearly always contained a de-identified subject ID, COVID-19 status, age in years and sex. HLA class I and class II types, where available, came from metadata supplied by the sample provider rather than from assay-based typing. What the authors observed across the whole study: How much clinical and demographic metadata was included differed by source and by participant, and the metadata was provided uncurated.

TCRbeta CDR3 regions were amplified from genomic DNA by means of the immunoSEQ Assay, a bias-controlled multiplex PCR. On the study's bioinformatics: Nucleated cell counts per sample were estimated from amplification of reference gene primers within the assay. To quantify the absolute abundance of each unique TCRbeta CDR3 rearrangement, sequence reads were collapsed and filtered. Productive Simpson clonality was computed per sample as the square root of Simpson's diversity index over productive rearrangements. Not all clones reach the TCRdb copy of this immuneACCESS table, which keeps in-frame sequences only. Checked studies attribute under half of the gap to unresolved V genes and leave the rest unexplained. From that table come the V and J calls and clone size; the DNA was used to work out D and trimming. In this sample the table shows around 100,000 clones, around 82% of which occur a single time. The top ten clones comprise about 5% of the sample.

The CDR3 numbers 21 residues from cysteine through phenylalanine. The CDR3 DNA has 63 bases and is translated from base 1. According to the germline V gene, CDR1 reads SNHLY and CDR2 reads FYNNEI. Germline trimming: 0 bases from V, 5 bases from J; junction bases outside gene matches: 19. There are a few counts of this clone. What this receptor recognizes is not known. The record has no base qualities; no much larger clone is one base away. Each collaborating institution followed its own protocols to collect whole blood in K2EDTA tubes. Collaborator samples were shipped for TCRbeta analysis as frozen whole blood, isolated PBMCs, or DNA extracted from either sample type.

The sequence came from a man aged 55-75 years with acute or convalescent COVID-19. The sequence is built from TRBV2 and TRBJ2-1; 10 of the junction bases match TRBD2. Specimen: peripheral blood. The CDR3 protein: CASSEAPLTAEREGRDNEQFF. Read as DNA, the sequence is TGTGCCAGCAGTGAAGCGCCTCTCACAGCCGAGCGGGAGGGCCGGGACAATGAGCAGTTCTTC.